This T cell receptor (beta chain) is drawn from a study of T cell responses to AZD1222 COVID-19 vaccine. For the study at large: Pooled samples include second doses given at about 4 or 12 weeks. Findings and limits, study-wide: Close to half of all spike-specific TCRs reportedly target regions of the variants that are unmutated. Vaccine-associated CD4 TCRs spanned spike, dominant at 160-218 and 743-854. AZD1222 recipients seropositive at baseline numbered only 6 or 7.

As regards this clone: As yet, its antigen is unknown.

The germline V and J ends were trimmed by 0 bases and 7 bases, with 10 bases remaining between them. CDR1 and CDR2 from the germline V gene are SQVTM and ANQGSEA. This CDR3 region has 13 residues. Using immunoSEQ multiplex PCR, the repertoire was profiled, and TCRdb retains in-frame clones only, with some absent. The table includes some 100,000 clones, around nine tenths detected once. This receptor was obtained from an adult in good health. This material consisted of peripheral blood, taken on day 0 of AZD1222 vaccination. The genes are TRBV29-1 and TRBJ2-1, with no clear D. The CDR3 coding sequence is TGCAGCGTTGAAGATTCTAACCCAAATGAGCAGTTCTTC. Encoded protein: CSVEDSNPNEQFF.